The 13 T cell receptor beta chains below all came from one sample that was sequenced in a study of blood T cells in healthy people across ages. Primed by a sample-barcoded 5' primer and a J-beta primer mix, a second PCR proceeded for about 6 to 11 cycles. Using its own MiXCR run on the 5' RACE reads, TCRdb lists one record per CDR3 protein. The sample contains 580,000 or so distinct CDR3 sequences, roughly 48% of which appear only once. Sequencing was done on a sample of blood. The receptors stem from a man of 80 years or more in good health.

The chain combines TRBV7-9 with TRBJ2-5; no clear D gene. The DNA end is more similar to TRBJ2-7, so the J call may be wrong. The CDR3 runs to 13 residues. From germline, CDR1 is SEHNR and CDR2 FQNEAQ (reference sequence). CDR3 sequence reads: CASSLKVTGEQYF. The CDR3 DNA follows: TGTGCCAGCAGCTTAAAGGTTACGGGCGAGCAGTACTTC.

This clonotype has only one observation. The genes are TRBV18 and TRBJ2-5; TRBD1 is a possible D gene (6 bases). Germline values: CDR1 KGHSH, CDR2 LQKENI. This CDR3 comprises 13 residues. The ends were cut back, 4 bases at V and 11 bases at J, with 17 bases in the middle. The DNA of the CDR3 is TGTGCCAGCTCACTACAGGGAGATGATGGGCAGTACTTC. Its translation is CASSLQGDDGQYF.

This clonotype was counted many times. The V and J genes are TRBV7-9 and TRBJ2-3, with a tentative D call TRBD2 (5 bases). Germline V lookup: CDR1 SEHNR, CDR2 FQNEAQ (reference sequence). V dropped 5 bases and J dropped 1 base, with 19 bases sitting between them. The CDR3 is made up of 17 amino acids. The CDR3 bases are TGTGCCAGCAGCGACGCGGCATTCACCGGGGGCACAGATACGCAGTATTTT. It encodes CASSDAAFTGGTDTQYF.

The chain combines TRBV12-3 or TRBV12-4 with TRBJ1-1, with 9 bases that match TRBD1. V lost 7 bases to trimming and J lost 0 bases; unmatched junction nucleotides: 6. The CDR3 covers 15 residues. CDR3 nucleotide sequence: TGTGCCAGCACCTGGACAGGGGCGATGAACACTGAAGCTTTCTTT. Translating gives CASTWTGAMNTEAFF.

This clonotype appeared a few times. V is TRBV29-1 and J is TRBJ2-5, with 8 bases that match TRBD1. The DNA end is more similar to TRBJ2-7, so the J call may be wrong. The V gene's germline CDR1 is SQVTM and CDR2 ANQGSEA. The CDR3 is 12 amino acids. The CDR3 sequence is CSVESGGHEQYF. The CDR3, as DNA: TGCAGCGTTGAGTCAGGGGGCCACGAGCAGTACTTC.

This clonotype was seen only a few times. V and J are TRBV6-5 and TRBJ1-1, with 8 nucleotides matching TRBD1. Germline V gene lookup returns CDR1 MNHEY and CDR2 SVGAGI. The CDR3 loop spans 14 amino acids. The junction had 9 bases not matched to a gene; V was cut back by 2 bases and J by 10 bases. CDR3 in DNA: TGTGCCAGCAGTTACCTGACTCGGACAGGGCGAGCTTTCTTT. As protein: CASSYLTRTGRAFF.

Worth noting for this clonotype: Possible read error: a much larger clone is one base away. This chain connects TRBV28 to TRBJ2-1; 8 positions agree with TRBD2. This CDR3 is 16 amino acids long. Germline V gene data show CDR1 as MDHEN and CDR2 as SYDVKM. J gave up 2 bases and V 6 bases, and 9 bases lay outside the gene matches. DNA of the CDR3: TGTGCCAGCAGCCCCCACCTAGCGGGTGCCTACAATGAGCAGTTCTTC. This codes for CASSPHLAGAYNEQFF.

The rearrangement uses TRBV9 and TRBJ2-1, with TRBD1 matching over 10 bases. This CDR3 region has 15 residues. CDR1 SGDLS and CDR2 YYNGEE come from the germline V gene. Trimming removed 0 bases from V and 7 bases from J; junction bases left unmatched: 4. CDR3 region: CASSVVDRGSNEQFF. The DNA of the CDR3 is TGTGCCAGCAGCGTAGTGGACAGGGGGAGTAATGAGCAGTTCTTC.

The rearrangement joins TRBV10-3 to TRBJ2-3; unclear D gene. CDR1 and CDR2 from the germline V gene are ENHRY and SYGVKD. The CDR3 sequence is 12 residues long. Trimming took off 6 bases at V and 2 bases at J, with 6 bases between the two ends. The CDR3 coding sequence is TGTGCCATCAGCCGTCACACAGATACGCAGTATTTT. Its protein product is CAISRHTDTQYF.

The chain couples TRBV2 to TRBJ2-4, with 9 bases identical to TRBD1. In germline, CDR1 is SNHLY, CDR2 FYNNEI. J lost 13 bases, V lost 7 bases, and 17 bases had no gene match. The CDR3 covers 15 residues. The CDR3 coding sequence is TGTGCCAGCATCAGACCGGGACAGGGAAGTTGGGAGCAGTACTTC. Translating gives CASIRPGQGSWEQYF. Full variable domain (outside the CDR3, taken from reference TRBV2 and TRBJ2-4): EPEVTQTPSHQVTQMGQEVILRCVPISNHLYFYWYRQILGQKVEFLVSFYNNEISEKSEIFDDQFSVERPDGSNFTLKIRSTKLEDSAMYFCASIRPGQGSWEQYFGAGTRLSVL.

This sequence joins TRBV20-1 and TRBJ2-7; a possible D gene is TRBD1 (5 bases). CDR1 DFQATT and CDR2 SNEGSKA come from the germline V gene (reference sequence). CDR3 size: 14 residues. Between the trimmed V and J ends, which lost 2 bases and 5 bases, there was a span of 16 bases. The CDR3 coding sequence is TGCAGTGCTAGAAGGTCAGGGTGGGTCCACGAGCAGTACTTC. Protein: CSARRSGWVHEQYF.

Turning to this clonotype: The junction does not match germline at one end; this may be a read error. In nucleotides, the CDR3 is TGTGCCTGCAGCGTAGGACAGGGGGCGAGATCACCCCTCCACTTT. Its protein product is CACSVGQGARSPLHF. This rearrangement joins TRBV7-2 to TRBJ1-6; 11 nucleotides match TRBD1. Germline assignment: CDR1 SGHTA and CDR2 FQGNSA. This CDR3 has 15 residues. The full variable domain, in which reference TRBV7-2 and TRBJ1-6 provide the parts outside the CDR3, is GAGVSQSPSNKVTEKGKDVELRCDPISGHTALYWYRQSLGQGLEFLIYFQGNSAPDKSGLPSDRFSAERTGGSVSTLTIQRTQQEDSAVYLCACSVGQGARSPLHFGNGTRLTVT.

This clonotype was counted a few times. This sequence joins TRBV3-1 and TRBJ2-7; no clear D. From germline, CDR1 is LGHDT and CDR2 YNNKEL (reference sequence). The CDR3 covers 14 residues. The germline V and J ends were trimmed by 4 bases and 2 bases, with 12 bases remaining between them. The CDR3 coding sequence is TGTGCCAGCAGCCTTAGCCAGGCAACCTACGAGCAGTACTTC. The encoded protein is CASSLSQATYEQYF.